This TCR beta chain was observed in a study of regulatory T cells in long-lasting Graves disease. This clonotype was detected a few times. As yet, its antigen is unknown. Both iRepertoire HTBI primers and Arm-PCR of CDR3 regions were used to build the TCR beta libraries. TCRdb itself ran the multiplex PCR reads through MiXCR, one entry per CDR3 protein. The sample holds some 250,000 distinct CDR3 sequences, 20% seen once. Time point noted: newly diagnosed GD, antithyroid drugs for less than 3 months. PBMC-derived RNA was used for the TCR library. CDR3 length: 13 amino acids. V trimming: 9 bases; J trimming: 4 bases; junction bases outside the gene matches: 3. Germline CDR1 reads LNHDA; CDR2 reads SQIVND (reference sequence). Study results and caveats: Newly diagnosed Graves' patients had higher TCR diversity than persistent ones. TRBV28, TRBJ1-2 and TRBJ2-5 were segments that persistent disease favored. Since the sample size was small, accuracy may have been reduced. Exclusively peripheral blood, rather than thyroid tissue, was studied.

This chain uses TRBV19 with TRBJ1-1; 12 positions match TRBD1. This specimen consisted of peripheral blood mononuclear cells (PBMCs), obtained at new diagnosis, from a patient treated with antithyroid drugs. The receptor's source is a female donor with Graves disease. CDR3 sequence (DNA): TGTGCCAGCCGGGACAGGGGGCTCACTGAAGCTTTCTTT. This gives the protein CASRDRGLTEAFF.